This entry features one TCR beta chain sequence. The sample comes from a study of blood T cell repertoires in COVID-19. On the study more broadly: Some COVID-19 samples were acute and others convalescent; all came from the United States, Italy and Spain. Sources were T cells, B-cell-depleted T cells, or PBMCs; the material itself was cDNA or gDNA.

In the authors' workflow: Reference gene primer amplification gave estimated nucleated cell counts. Only in-frame clones appear in the TCRdb table, and some are missing; sequencing was by immunoSEQ multiplex PCR. V and J calls and clone size are copied from that table; D and trimming were computed from the DNA. This sample carries 74,000 or so clones, roughly 87% of them seen once, and the ten largest clones take about 7.4%. The CDR3 is made up of 18 amino acids. From germline, CDR1 is SGHTA and CDR2 FQGNSA. J was trimmed by 2 bases and V by 6 bases; bases with no gene match: 16. The sequenced material came from peripheral blood. The rearrangement links TRBV7-2 to TRBJ2-7; 10 bases agree with TRBD1. The receptor was isolated from a man in his forties or fifties with active COVID-19. The CDR3 sequence is CASSFLPNTGTGAYEQYF. In DNA, the CDR3 is TGTGCCAGCAGTTTTCTCCCGAACACCGGGACAGGGGCCTACGAGCAGTACTTC.